This entry features one T cell receptor (beta chain) sequence. The target antigen is unknown. The length of the CDR3 is 15 residues. The data derive from a study of T cells expressing NK-cell markers. Study-wide background: In sorted CD3+CD56+NKG2C+, CD3+CD56+NKG2C- and CD3+CD56-NKG2C+ T cells, TCR beta repertoires were obtained. Points from the study as a whole: In four donors, these clonotypes also led the CD3+CD56-NKG2C+ fraction.

Reprocessing the 5' RACE reads, TCRdb reports a single entry for every CDR3 protein and omits DNA. This sample's clone table lists about 120,000 distinct CDR3 sequences. The sequencing input was blood T cells: a sorted CD56 or NKG2C T cell subset, CD4+ or CD8+ T cells, or bulk PBMC T cells (not recorded which). The chain couples TRBV12-3 or TRBV12-4 to TRBJ1-6; TCRdb's D gene call, TRBD1, goes unchecked for lack of DNA. This sequence was found in a woman aged 18 to 75 in good health. This chain's CDR3 is CASSFSGVYNSPLHF.